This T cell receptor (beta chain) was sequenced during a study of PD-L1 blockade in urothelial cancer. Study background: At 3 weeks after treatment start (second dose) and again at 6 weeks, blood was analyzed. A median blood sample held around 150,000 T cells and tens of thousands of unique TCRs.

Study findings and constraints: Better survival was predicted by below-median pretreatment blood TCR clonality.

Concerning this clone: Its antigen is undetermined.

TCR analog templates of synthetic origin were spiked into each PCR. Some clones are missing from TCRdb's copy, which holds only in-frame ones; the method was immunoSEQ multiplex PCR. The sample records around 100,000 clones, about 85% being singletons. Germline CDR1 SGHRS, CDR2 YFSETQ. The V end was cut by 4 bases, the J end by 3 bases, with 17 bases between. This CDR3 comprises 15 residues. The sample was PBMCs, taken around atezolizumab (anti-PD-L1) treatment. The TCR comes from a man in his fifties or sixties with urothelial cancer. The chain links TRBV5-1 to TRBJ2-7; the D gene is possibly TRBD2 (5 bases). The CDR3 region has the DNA TGCGCCAGCAGCCCCCTTGCGAGCGGCTTCTACGAGCAGTACTTC. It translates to CASSPLASGFYEQYF.